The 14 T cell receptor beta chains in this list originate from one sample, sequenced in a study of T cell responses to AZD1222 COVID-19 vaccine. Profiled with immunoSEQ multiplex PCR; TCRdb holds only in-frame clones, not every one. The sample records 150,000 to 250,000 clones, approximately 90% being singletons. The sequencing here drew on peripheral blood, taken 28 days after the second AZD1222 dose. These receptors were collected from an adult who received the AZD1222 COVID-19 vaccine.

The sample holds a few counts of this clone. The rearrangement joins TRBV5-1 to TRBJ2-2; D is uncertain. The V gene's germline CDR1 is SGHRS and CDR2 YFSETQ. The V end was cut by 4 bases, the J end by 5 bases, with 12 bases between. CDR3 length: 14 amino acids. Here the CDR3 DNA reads TGCGCCAGCAGCCCAACCCTAGGTACCGGGGAGCTGTTTTTT. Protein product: CASSPTLGTGELFF. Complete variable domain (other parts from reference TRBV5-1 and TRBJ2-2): KAGVTQTPRYLIKTRGQQVTLSCSPISGHRSVSWYQQTPGQGLQFLFEYFSETQRNKGNFPGRFSGRQFSNSRSEMNVSTLELGDSALYLCASSPTLGTGELFFGEGSRLTVL.

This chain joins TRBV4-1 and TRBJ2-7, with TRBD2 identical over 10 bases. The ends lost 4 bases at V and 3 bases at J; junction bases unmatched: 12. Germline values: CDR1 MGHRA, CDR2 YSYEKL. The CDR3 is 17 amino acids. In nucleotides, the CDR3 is TGCGCCAGCAGCCGGGGGAGTGTAGCGGGAGGATACTACGAGCAGTACTTC. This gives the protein CASSRGSVAGGYYEQYF.

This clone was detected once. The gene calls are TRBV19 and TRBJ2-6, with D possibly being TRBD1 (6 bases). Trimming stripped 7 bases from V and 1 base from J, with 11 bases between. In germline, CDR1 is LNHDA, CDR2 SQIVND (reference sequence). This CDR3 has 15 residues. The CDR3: CASNQGGSGANVLTF. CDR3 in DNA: TGTGCCAGTAATCAAGGGGGTTCTGGGGCCAACGTCCTGACTTTC. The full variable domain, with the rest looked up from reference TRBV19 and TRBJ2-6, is DGGITQSPKYLFRKEGQNVTLSCEQNLNHDAMYWYRQDPGQGLRLIYYSQIVNDFQKGDIAEGYSVSREKKESFPLTVTSAQKNPTAFYLCASNQGGSGANVLTFGAGSRLTVL.

The CDR3 reads CASRLQGSTEAFF. CDR3 coding DNA: TGTGCCAGTAGGTTACAGGGTTCCACTGAAGCTTTCTTT. The V call is TRBV19, the J call TRBJ1-1, with TRBD1 as a possible D gene (6 bases). The germline gives CDR1 LNHDA, CDR2 SQIVND (reference sequence). The CDR3 covers 13 residues. Trimming took 6 bases from V and 4 from J, leaving 12 bases between them.

The CDR3 sequence is CASTTGGARGNTIYF. The CDR3, as DNA: TGTGCCAGCACAACAGGGGGCGCGCGGGGAAACACCATATATTTT. The chain uses TRBV19 and TRBJ1-3; 9 nucleotides align to TRBD1. With V trimmed by 9 bases and J by 4 bases, 10 bases remained unmatched. The germline gives CDR1 LNHDA, CDR2 SQIVND (reference sequence). The CDR3 is made up of 15 amino acids.

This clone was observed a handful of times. The CDR3 is CASSYSPIGTSGSYADTQYF. CDR3 nucleotide sequence: TGTGCCAGCAGTTACTCGCCCATTGGGACTAGCGGGAGTTATGCAGATACGCAGTATTTT. The rearrangement uses TRBV6-2 or TRBV6-3 and TRBJ2-3, with 14 bases that match TRBD2. The germline V gene encodes CDR1 MNHEY and CDR2 SVGEGT. The V segment lost 0 bases and the J segment 4 bases; nucleotides outside the gene matches: 12. The CDR3 runs 20 residues.

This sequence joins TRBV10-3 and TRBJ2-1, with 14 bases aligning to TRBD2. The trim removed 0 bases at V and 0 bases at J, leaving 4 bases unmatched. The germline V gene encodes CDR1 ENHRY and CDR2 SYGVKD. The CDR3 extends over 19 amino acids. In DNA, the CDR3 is TGTGCCATCAGTGAGTCTGGGACTAGCGGGAGCCGCTCCTACAATGAGCAGTTCTTC. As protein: CAISESGTSGSRSYNEQFF.

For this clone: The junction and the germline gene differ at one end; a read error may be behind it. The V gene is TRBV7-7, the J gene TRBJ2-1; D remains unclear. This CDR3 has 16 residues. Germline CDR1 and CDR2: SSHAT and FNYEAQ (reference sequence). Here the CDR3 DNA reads TGTGCTAGCAGCTTATTTGCGGTCAGCTCCTACAATGAGCAGTTCTTC. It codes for CASSLFAVSSYNEQFF.

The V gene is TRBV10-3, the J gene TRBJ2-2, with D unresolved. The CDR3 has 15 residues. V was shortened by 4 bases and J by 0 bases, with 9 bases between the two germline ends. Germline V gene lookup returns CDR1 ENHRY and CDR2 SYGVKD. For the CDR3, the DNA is TGTGCCATCAGTGTCGGCACCTCGAACACCGGGGAGCTGTTTTTT. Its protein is CAISVGTSNTGELFF.

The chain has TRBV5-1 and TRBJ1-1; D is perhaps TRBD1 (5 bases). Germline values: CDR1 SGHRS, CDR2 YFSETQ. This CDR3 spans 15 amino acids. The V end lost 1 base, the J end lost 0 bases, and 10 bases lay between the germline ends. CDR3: CASSLRWGLNTEAFF. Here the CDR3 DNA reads TGCGCCAGCAGCTTGAGGTGGGGCCTGAACACTGAAGCTTTCTTT.

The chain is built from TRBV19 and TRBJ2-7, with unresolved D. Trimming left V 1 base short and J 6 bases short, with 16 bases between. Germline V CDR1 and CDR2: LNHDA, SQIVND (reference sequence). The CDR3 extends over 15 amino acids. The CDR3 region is CASSIGKGRVVEQYF. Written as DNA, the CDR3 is TGTGCCAGTAGTATAGGAAAAGGTAGAGTTGTCGAGCAGTACTTC.

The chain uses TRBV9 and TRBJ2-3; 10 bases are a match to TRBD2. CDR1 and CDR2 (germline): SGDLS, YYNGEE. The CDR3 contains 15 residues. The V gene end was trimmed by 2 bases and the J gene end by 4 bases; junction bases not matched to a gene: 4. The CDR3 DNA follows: TGTGCCAGCAGCGTTTGGCTAGCGGGAGCAGATACGCAGTATTTT. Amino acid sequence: CASSVWLAGADTQYF.

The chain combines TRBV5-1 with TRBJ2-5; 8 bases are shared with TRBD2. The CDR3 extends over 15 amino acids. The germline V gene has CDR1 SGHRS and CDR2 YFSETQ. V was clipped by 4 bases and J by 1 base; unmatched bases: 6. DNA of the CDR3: TGCGCCAGCAGCGCGGGACTAGGAGGCCAAGAGACCCAGTACTTC. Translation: CASSAGLGGQETQYF.

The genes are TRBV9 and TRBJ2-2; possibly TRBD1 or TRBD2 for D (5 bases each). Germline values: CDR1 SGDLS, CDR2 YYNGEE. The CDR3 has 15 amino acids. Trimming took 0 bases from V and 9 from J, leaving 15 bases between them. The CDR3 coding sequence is TGTGCCAGCAGCGTAGTGGGGGAAGGACACCGGGAGCTGTTTTTT. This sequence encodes CASSVVGEGHRELFF.